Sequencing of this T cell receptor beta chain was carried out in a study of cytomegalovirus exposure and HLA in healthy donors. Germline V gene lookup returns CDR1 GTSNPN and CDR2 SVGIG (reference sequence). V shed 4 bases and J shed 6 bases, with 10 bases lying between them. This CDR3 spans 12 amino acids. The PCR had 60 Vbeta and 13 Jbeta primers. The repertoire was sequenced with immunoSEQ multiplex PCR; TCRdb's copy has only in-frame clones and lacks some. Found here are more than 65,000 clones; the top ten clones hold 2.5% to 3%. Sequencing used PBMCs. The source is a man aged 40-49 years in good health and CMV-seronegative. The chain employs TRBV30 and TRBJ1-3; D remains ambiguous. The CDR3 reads CAWNREENTIYF. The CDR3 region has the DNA TGTGCCTGGAATAGGGAGGAAAACACCATATATTTT.